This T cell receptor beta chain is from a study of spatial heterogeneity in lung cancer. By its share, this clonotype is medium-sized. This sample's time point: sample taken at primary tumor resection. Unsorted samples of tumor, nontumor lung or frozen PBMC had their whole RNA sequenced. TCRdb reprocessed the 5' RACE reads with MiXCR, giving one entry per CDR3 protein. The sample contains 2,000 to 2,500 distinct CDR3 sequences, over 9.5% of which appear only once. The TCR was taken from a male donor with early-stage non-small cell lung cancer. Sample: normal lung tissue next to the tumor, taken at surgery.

DNA for the CDR3: TGTGCCACCAGCAGAGATGGGGCTAGCGGCTACGAGCAGTACTTC. It specifies CATSRDGASGYEQYF. This chain joins TRBV15 and TRBJ2-7; 7 bases agree with TRBD2. This CDR3 contains 15 residues. V dropped 0 bases and J dropped 3; count of bases not matched to a gene: 5. Germline V gene data show CDR1 as LNHNV and CDR2 as YYDKDF (reference sequence).